This TCR beta chain was recovered during a study of control samples from healthy donors and cancer patients. Germline assignment: CDR1 SEHNR and CDR2 FQNEAQ (reference sequence). CDR3 length: 14 residues. The junction had 10 bases not matched to a gene; V was cut back by 6 bases and J by 7 bases. The assay was immunoSEQ multiplex PCR, and TCRdb's table has in-frame clones only and misses some. The table lists about 85,000 clones, roughly nine tenths of them singletons, with roughly 7.2% in the top ten. The genes are TRBV7-9 and TRBJ1-2; 8 nucleotides agree with TRBD1. The sequencing sample was made of blood. This receptor was taken from a woman in her fifties or sixties in good health. CDR3 residues: CASRVDRVAGGYTF. The CDR3 DNA sequence: TGTGCCAGCAGGGTGGACAGGGTAGCTGGTGGCTACACCTTC.